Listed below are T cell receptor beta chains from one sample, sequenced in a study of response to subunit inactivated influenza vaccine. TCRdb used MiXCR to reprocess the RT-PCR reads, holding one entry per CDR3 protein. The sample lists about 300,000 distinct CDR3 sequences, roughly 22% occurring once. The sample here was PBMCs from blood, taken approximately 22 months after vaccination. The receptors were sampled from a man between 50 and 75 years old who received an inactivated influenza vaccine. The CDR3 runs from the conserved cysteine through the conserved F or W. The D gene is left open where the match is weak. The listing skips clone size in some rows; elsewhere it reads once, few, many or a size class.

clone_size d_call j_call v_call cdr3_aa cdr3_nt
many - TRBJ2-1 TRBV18 CASSPPGNEQFF TGTGCCAGCAGCCCCCCAGGCAATGAGCAGTTCTTC
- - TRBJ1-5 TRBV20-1 CSAYRDLNQPQHF TGCAGTGCGTACCGGGACCTCAATCAGCCCCAGCATTTT
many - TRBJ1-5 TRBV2 CASSEEGNQPQHF TGTGCCAGCAGTGAAGAGGGGAATCAGCCCCAGCATTTT
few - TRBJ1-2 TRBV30 CAWSVTGHGYTF TGTGCCTGGAGTGTGACAGGCCATGGCTACACCTTC
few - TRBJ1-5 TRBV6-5 CASSYRQRSPHQPQHF TGTGCCAGCAGTTACAGACAGCGGTCCCCTCATCAGCCCCAGCATTTT
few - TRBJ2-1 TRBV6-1 CASRRISAYNEQFF TGTGCCAGCAGAAGAATTAGCGCCTACAATGAGCAGTTCTTC
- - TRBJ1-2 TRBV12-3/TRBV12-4 CASTPLSGGIGHGYTF TGTGCCAGCACCCCCCTCAGCGGGGGAATTGGTCATGGCTACACCTTC
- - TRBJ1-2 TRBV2 CASSWTGGHGYTF TGTGCCAGCAGTTGGACGGGAGGGCATGGCTACACCTTC
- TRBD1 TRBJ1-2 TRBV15 CATSRDYDRDVYGYTF TGTGCCACCAGCAGAGATTACGACAGGGATGTCTATGGCTACACCTTC
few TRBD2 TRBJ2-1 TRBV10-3 CAISFSGRDNEQFF TGTGCCATCAGCTTTAGCGGGAGAGACAATGAGCAGTTCTTC
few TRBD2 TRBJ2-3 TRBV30 CAWSSRGLAGADTQYF TGTGCCTGGAGTTCTCGGGGACTAGCGGGAGCAGATACGCAGTATTTT
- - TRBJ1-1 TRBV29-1 CSVEAPLGVNTEAFF TGCAGCGTTGAAGCCCCCCTGGGGGTGAACACTGAAGCTTTCTTT
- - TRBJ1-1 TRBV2 CASVLEGTEAFF TGTGCCAGCGTCTTGGAGGGCACTGAAGCTTTCTTT
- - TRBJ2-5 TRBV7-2 CASSSDRQETQYF TGTGCCAGCAGCTCGGACAGACAAGAGACCCAGTACTTC
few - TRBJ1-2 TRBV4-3 CASSQEGARGKFGYGYTF TGCGCCAGCAGCCAAGAGGGCGCCCGGGGGAAGTTTGGCTATGGCTACACCTTC
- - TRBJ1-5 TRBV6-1 CASSNDQPQHF TGTGCCAGCAGTAATGATCAGCCCCAGCATTTT
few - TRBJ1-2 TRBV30 CAWSVKGVHGYTF TGTGCCTGGAGTGTAAAGGGGGTCCATGGCTACACCTTC
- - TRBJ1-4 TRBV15 CATSRDPPRTTNEKLFF TGTGCCACCAGCAGAGATCCTCCTCGGACAACGAATGAAAAACTGTTTTTT
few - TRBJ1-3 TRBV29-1 CSVEGGSGNTIYF TGCAGCGTGGAGGGTGGCTCTGGAAACACCATATATTTT
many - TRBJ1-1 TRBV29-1 CSVRLGIEAFF TGCAGCGTTCGCCTTGGTATCGAAGCTTTCTTT
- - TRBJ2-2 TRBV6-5 CASSYAGQVTGELFF TGTGCCAGCAGTTACGCTGGACAAGTCACCGGGGAGCTGTTTTTT
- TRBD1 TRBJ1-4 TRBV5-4 CASSTGQGSNEKLFF TGTGCCAGCAGCACCGGACAGGGTTCTAATGAAAAACTGTTTTTT
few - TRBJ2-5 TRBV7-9 CASSLAPDSRQGTQYF TGTGCCAGCAGCTTAGCCCCGGACAGTCGACAAGGGACCCAGTACTTC
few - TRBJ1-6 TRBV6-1 CASSESGMNSPLHF TGTGCCAGCAGTGAATCAGGGATGAATTCACCCCTCCACTTT
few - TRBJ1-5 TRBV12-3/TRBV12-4 CASSTSGSNQPQHF TGTGCCAGCAGTACCTCAGGGTCTAATCAGCCCCAGCATTTT
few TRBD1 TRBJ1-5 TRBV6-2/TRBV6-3 CASSLDRFNQPQHF TGTGCCAGCAGCTTGGACAGGTTCAATCAGCCCCAGCATTTT
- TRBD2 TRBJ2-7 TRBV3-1 CASSHGTSGLYEQYF TGTGCCAGCAGCCATGGGACTAGCGGGCTCTACGAGCAGTACTTC
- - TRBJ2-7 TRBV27 CASSLEGREQYF TGTGCCAGCAGTTTAGAGGGACGCGAGCAGTACTTC
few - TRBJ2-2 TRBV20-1 CSAEQISGELFF TGCAGTGCTGAGCAGATCTCCGGGGAGCTGTTTTTT
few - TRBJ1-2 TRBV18 CASSYKANYGYTF TGTGCCAGCTCCTACAAAGCTAACTATGGCTACACCTTC
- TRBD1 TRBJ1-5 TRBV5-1 CASSLGDRDHSNQPQHF TGCGCCAGCAGCTTGGGGGACAGGGACCATAGCAATCAGCCCCAGCATTTT
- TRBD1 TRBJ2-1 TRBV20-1 CSARRGETGGYSEQFF TGCAGTGCTAGAAGAGGGGAGACAGGGGGCTATTCTGAGCAGTTCTTC
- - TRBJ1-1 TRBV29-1 CSVTHKGGTEAFF TGCAGCGTTACCCACAAAGGAGGGACCGAAGCTTTCTTT
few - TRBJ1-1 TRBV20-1 CLSTVNTEAFF TGCCTATCTACCGTGAACACTGAAGCTTTCTTT
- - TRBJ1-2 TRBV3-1 CASSQERDRHGYTF TGTGCCAGCAGCCAAGAGAGGGATCGTCATGGCTACACCTTC
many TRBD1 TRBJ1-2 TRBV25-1 CASSATQRGLYGYTF TGTGCCAGCAGTGCGACCCAAAGGGGGCTCTATGGCTACACCTTC
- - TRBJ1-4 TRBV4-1 CASSPLSRPGRTNEKLFF TGCGCCAGCAGCCCCCTCTCAAGGCCGGGGAGAACTAATGAAAAACTGTTTTTT
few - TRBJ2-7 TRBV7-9 CASSSDTTVSYEQYF TGTGCCAGCAGCTCCGATACGACAGTCTCCTACGAGCAGTACTTC
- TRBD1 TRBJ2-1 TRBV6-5 CASSYGTGNDNEQFF TGTGCCAGCAGTTACGGGACAGGGAACGACAATGAGCAGTTCTTC
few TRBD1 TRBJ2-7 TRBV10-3 CAIRDSMGEQYF TGTGCCATTAGGGACAGCATGGGCGAGCAGTACTTC
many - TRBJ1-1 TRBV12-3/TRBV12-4 CASSLAREAFF TGTGCCAGCAGTTTAGCGCGTGAAGCTTTCTTT
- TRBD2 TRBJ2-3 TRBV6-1 CASRRLSGASTDTQYF TGTGCCAGCAGGAGACTTAGCGGGGCTAGCACAGATACGCAGTATTTT
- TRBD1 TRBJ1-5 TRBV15 CATSRDLEGARGNQPQHF TGTGCCACCAGCAGAGATCTGGAGGGGGCTAGGGGCAATCAGCCCCAGCATTTT
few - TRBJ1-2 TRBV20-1 CSARAAYNYGYTF TGCAGTGCTAGAGCGGCGTATAACTATGGCTACACCTTC
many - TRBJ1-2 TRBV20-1 CSAVDSFNYGYTF TGCAGTGCCGTTGACTCCTTCAACTATGGCTACACCTTC
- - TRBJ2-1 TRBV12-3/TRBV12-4 CASSPSYFNEQFF TGTGCCAGCAGCCCCAGCTATTTCAATGAGCAGTTCTTC
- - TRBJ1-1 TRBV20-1 CSAIGNTEAFF TGCAGTGCTATCGGGAACACTGAAGCTTTCTTT
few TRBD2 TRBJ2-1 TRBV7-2 CASSRAGGPYNEQFF TGTGCCAGCAGTCGAGCGGGAGGACCCTACAATGAGCAGTTCTTC
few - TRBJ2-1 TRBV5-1 CASSYRAPYNEQFF TGCGCCAGCAGCTACCGGGCTCCCTACAATGAGCAGTTCTTC
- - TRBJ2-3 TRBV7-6 CASSLVGSRADTQYF TGTGCCAGCAGCTTAGTAGGATCTAGGGCAGATACGCAGTATTTT